This entry concerns a single TCR beta chain. Its antigen is still unknown. Sequencing involved patients with CD8+CD57+ cell expansion previously shown by flow cytometry. Patients were therapy-naive when their blood was sampled. These data are taken from a study of CD8+CD57+ T cells in acquired aplastic anemia. Overall study context: Mean DNA quantity obtained from sorted CD4+ and CD8+ cells was about 3.2 ug. Broader study findings: Around 27 sequences, all CD8+ CDR3, were shared between patients and controls. With respect to CD8+ Simpson's diversity, patients and controls did not differ significantly.

Template material for TCR beta VDJ and CDR3 profiling consisted of genomic DNA. TCRdb re-called the reads with MiXCR, one entry per CDR3 protein. The top ten hold about 42% of the sample, which has roughly 200,000 distinct CDR3 sequences, roughly 65% seen once. The CDR3 contains 19 residues. Germline-derived CDR1 and CDR2 are SEHNR and FQNEAQ (reference sequence). The ends were cut back, 5 bases at V and 1 base at J, with 26 bases in the middle. The sequenced material came from sorted CD4+, CD8+, or CD8+CD57+ T cells (not recorded which) from PBMCs. The TCR sequence derives from a human donor with aplastic anemia. The chain employs TRBV7-9 and TRBJ2-5; a weak D match, TRBD1 (6 bases). The CDR3 DNA follows: TGTGCCAGCAGCCGTCAGCCTGGGGGCTTCGGGACCTCCCAAGAGACCCAGTACTTC. As protein: CASSRQPGGFGTSQETQYF.